The source of this T cell receptor beta chain is a study of blood T cell repertoires in COVID-19. In germline, CDR1 is SGHAT, CDR2 FQNNGV. The CDR3 contains 16 residues. V lost 6 bases and J lost 4; bases outside the gene matches: 13. Some clones are missing from TCRdb's copy, which holds only in-frame ones; the method was immunoSEQ multiplex PCR. This sample has 200,000 to 250,000 clones, with 88% found just once. This clonotype was sampled from a woman aged 25 to 39 who had recovered from COVID-19. This chain joins TRBV11-2 and TRBJ2-5; TRBD2 aligns across 8 bases. The source material was PBMCs or T cells enriched from blood (not recorded which). The DNA for the CDR3 is TGTGCCAGCAGGCGGTCCTGGCGGGGGGCCACAGAGACCCAGTACTTC. Translated: CASRRSWRGATETQYF.